This T cell receptor beta chain was captured by sequencing in a study of shared clonotypes between healthy human individuals. Study results and limitations: Across a handful of donors, naive CD4 shared 5% to 6.5%, naive CD8 approximately 3.5%, memory CD4 more than 2%, memory CD8 0.4% to 0.5%.

Remarks on this clone: Its antigen remains unidentified. Within the sample, other DNA sequences also encode this same CDR3.

Cells designated naive CD8 were CD45RO-negative and were positively selected for CCR7, with terminally differentiated effector memory CD45RA+ cells excluded. Only Caucasian adults living in Nashville, Tennessee served as donors. Here immunoSEQ multiplex PCR was the method, and the copy in TCRdb shows in-frame clones only, minus some. Here the sample spans some 2,100,000 clones, around 93% being singletons. The V and J ends lost 3 bases and 4 bases, in that order; junction bases with no gene match: 4. The CDR3 has 14 residues. Germline V CDR1 and CDR2: GTSNPN, SVGIG (reference sequence). J is TRBJ2-7 and V is TRBV30; 12 nucleotides agree with TRBD1. The sequence was collected from a man aged 18 to 30 in good health. Some clones in this sample may be carry-over from other donors' samples. Specimen: naive CD8+ T cells from PBMCs. The CDR3 sequence is CAWSVGQGAYEQYF. The DNA of the CDR3 is TGTGCCTGGAGCGTGGGACAGGGGGCTTACGAGCAGTACTTC.